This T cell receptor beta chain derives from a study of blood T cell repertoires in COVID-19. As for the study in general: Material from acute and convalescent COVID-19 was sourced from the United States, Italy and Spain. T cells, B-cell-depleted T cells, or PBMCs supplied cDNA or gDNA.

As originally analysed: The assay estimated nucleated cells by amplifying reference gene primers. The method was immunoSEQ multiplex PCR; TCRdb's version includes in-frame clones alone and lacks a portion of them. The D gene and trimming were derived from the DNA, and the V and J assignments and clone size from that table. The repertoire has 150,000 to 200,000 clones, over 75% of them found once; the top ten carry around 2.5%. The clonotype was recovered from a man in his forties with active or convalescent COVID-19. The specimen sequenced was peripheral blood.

This chain's CDR3 is CASRQQVAYTDTQYF. CDR3 coding DNA: TGTGCCAGCAGGCAACAGGTGGCTTACACAGATACGCAGTATTTT. J is TRBJ2-3 and V is TRBV7-9, with D possibly matching TRBD1 (5 bases). The germline gives CDR1 SEHNR, CDR2 FQNEAQ (reference sequence). This CDR3 contains 15 residues. Between the trimmed V and J ends, which lost 6 bases and 2 bases, there was a span of 15 bases. The full variable domain, completed using reference TRBV7-9 and TRBJ2-3, is DTGVSQNPRHKITKRGQNVTFRCDPISEHNRLYWYRQTLGQGPEFLTYFQNEAQLEKSRLLSDRFSAERPKGSFSTLEIQRTEQGDSAMYLCASRQQVAYTDTQYFGPGTRLTVL.